The 9 T cell receptor beta chains in this list originate from one sample, sequenced in a study of identical twins. MiXCR, run by TCRdb on the 5' RACE reads, gives a single entry per CDR3 protein. The data hold 1.5 million to 2 million distinct CDR3 sequences, with under 35% observed a single time. The specimen sequenced was cord blood. The source is a newborn girl in good health.

The genes are TRBV11-2 and TRBJ1-1; D remains ambiguous. The V end lost 5 bases, the J end lost 8 bases, and 12 bases lay between the germline ends. This CDR3 is built from 12 residues. Germline values: CDR1 SGHAT, CDR2 FQNNGV. CDR3 amino acids: CASSRIGFEAFF. The CDR3 coding sequence is TGTGCCAGCAGCCGCATAGGCTTCGAAGCTTTCTTT.

This chain links TRBV29-1 with TRBJ1-1; D may be TRBD1 (6 bases). Looked up from germline, CDR1 is SQVTM and CDR2 is ANQGSEA. With 6 bases removed from V and 3 bases from J, the gap between germline ends came to 23 bases. The CDR3 loop spans 16 amino acids. The CDR3, as DNA: TGCAGCGTCACACCAGGTGGGGGGGCTTCGGACACTGAAGCTTTCTTT. Protein: CSVTPGGGASDTEAFF.

V and J are TRBV20-1 and TRBJ2-1, with 14 bases fitting TRBD2. The CDR3 runs 12 residues. Germline lookup yields CDR1 DFQATT and CDR2 SNEGSKA (reference sequence). The CDR3 region has the DNA TGCAGGGGACTAGCGGGAGTCGATGAGCAGTTCTTC. Its translation: CRGLAGVDEQFF.

Comment on this clonotype: A read error may explain this, as a much larger clone is one base away. The V and J genes are TRBV5-1 and TRBJ2-3; D gene ambiguous. Looked up from germline, CDR1 is SGHRS and CDR2 is YFSETQ. Trimming shortened V by 10 bases and J by 8 bases, and 29 bases separated the two germline ends. The CDR3 consists of 16 residues. The CDR3 coding sequence is TGCGCCCGCTGCTCATTGTCTTCCCCCGAAACGAGTACGCAGTATTTT. Translating gives CARCSLSSPETSTQYF. Filled out from reference TRBV5-1 and TRBJ2-3, the complete variable domain reads KAGVTQTPRYLIKTRGQQVTLSCSPISGHRSVSWYQQTPGQGLQFLFEYFSETQRNKGNFPGRFSGRQFSNSRSEMNVSTLELGDSALYLCARCSLSSPETSTQYFGPGTRLTVL.

The chain recombines TRBV13 with TRBJ2-7, with TRBD2 identical over 9 bases. J was trimmed by 7 bases and V by 3 bases; bases with no gene match: 10. Germline V gives CDR1 PRHDT, CDR2 FYEKMQ (reference sequence). The CDR3 extends over 15 amino acids. The CDR3, as DNA: TGTGCCAGCAGCTTTTGGGCGGGGGGGCAGTGGGAGCAGTACTTC. Protein product: CASSFWAGGQWEQYF.

This clonotype was observed a few times. CDR3 protein: CASRILSGNGYEQYF. CDR3 bases: TGTGCCAGCAGGATTCTCTCGGGGAACGGCTACGAGCAGTACTTC. The chain is built from TRBV28 and TRBJ2-7, with D perhaps matching TRBD2 (5 bases). Germline V gene sequence: CDR1 MDHEN, CDR2 SYDVKM. The V end lost 6 bases, the J end lost 3 bases, and 18 bases lay between the germline ends. The CDR3 spans 15 residues.

This chain joins TRBV5-5 and TRBJ2-1, with a tentative D call TRBD1 (6 bases). Between the trimmed V and J ends, which lost 0 bases and 10 bases, there was a span of 29 bases. The CDR3 covers 19 residues. Germline values: CDR1 SGHKS, CDR2 YYEKEE (reference sequence). Here the CDR3 DNA reads TGTGCCAGCAGCTTGGCATCGTACGTTATTACCGGGGACACCTACGAGCAGTTCTTC. Its protein product is CASSLASYVITGDTYEQFF.

The chain couples TRBV20-1 to TRBJ2-5, with D perhaps TRBD1 or TRBD2 (5 bases each). The CDR3 loop spans 12 amino acids. V was shortened by 6 bases and J by 11 bases, with 19 bases between the two germline ends. The V gene's germline CDR1 is DFQATT and CDR2 SNEGSKA (reference sequence). The CDR3 nucleotides are TGCAGTGCGGCCGGGACGGCAAATGAGCAGTACTTC. This codes for CSAAGTANEQYF.

This clonotype was detected ten times or more. As DNA, the CDR3 is TGTGCCAGCAGTTTAAGACCTATCTACGAGCAGTACTTC. This translates into CASSLRPIYEQYF. This sequence joins TRBV12-3 or TRBV12-4 and TRBJ2-7; D unclear. V lost 2 bases and J 3 bases, leaving 8 bases between the germline ends. The CDR3 has 13 residues.